A single sample gave rise to the 10 T cell receptor beta chains below, sequenced in a study of blood T cells in healthy people across ages. It was with a sample-barcoded 5' primer and a J-beta primer mix that a second PCR of roughly 6 to 12 cycles was run. In TCRdb, the 5' RACE reads were re-called with MiXCR into one record per CDR3 protein. The sample has about 1 million distinct CDR3 sequences; under 45% are singletons. The specimen was blood. The receptors stem from a woman aged 55 to 70 in good health.

The rearrangement joins TRBV5-1 to TRBJ2-3; 11 bases align to TRBD2. This CDR3 contains 20 residues. After removal of 4 bases from V and 0 bases from J, the junction contained 16 bases not matched to a gene. Germline CDR1 reads SGHRS; CDR2 reads YFSETQ. CDR3 amino acids: CASSVPNVTSGRGSTDTQYF. DNA of the CDR3: TGCGCCAGCAGCGTACCGAACGTAACTAGCGGGAGAGGTAGCACAGATACGCAGTATTTT.

This sequence joins TRBV11-2 and TRBJ2-7; D unresolved. The V gene's germline CDR1 is SGHAT and CDR2 FQNNGV. CDR3 size: 15 residues. With 3 bases removed from V and 3 bases from J, the gap between germline ends came to 15 bases. DNA for the CDR3: TGTGCCAGCAGCTTTGGGGATGGGCCAGTCTACGAGCAGTACTTC. The encoded protein is CASSFGDGPVYEQYF.

This clonotype appeared a few times. The V call is TRBV11-1, the J call TRBJ2-7; TRBD2 aligns across 7 bases. Germline CDR1 is SGHAT and CDR2 is FQDESV (reference sequence). The V and J ends lost 5 bases and 3 bases, in that order; junction bases with no gene match: 10. The CDR3 runs 15 residues. The CDR3 DNA reads TGTGCCAGCAGCCCCGGTGGGGTAGCGGGCTACGAGCAGTACTTC. This codes for CASSPGGVAGYEQYF.

V usage is TRBV4-1 and J usage is TRBJ2-1; TRBD1 is a possible D gene (6 bases). The germline V gene encodes CDR1 MGHRA and CDR2 YSYEKL. The CDR3 length is 15 residues. Trimming removed 3 bases at V and 14 bases at J, with 23 bases between. For the CDR3, the DNA is TGCGCCAGCAGCCATTCGCCCACCGACAGGTCCTCGGAGTTCTTC. Translating it yields CASSHSPTDRSSEFF.

The table lists this clonotype with many counts. The chain is built from TRBV29-1 and TRBJ2-7; D could derive from TRBD1 or TRBD2 (5 bases each). V was trimmed by 6 bases and J by 7 bases, leaving 22 bases between them. Germline V gene data show CDR1 as SQVTM and CDR2 as ANQGSEA. The CDR3 has 14 amino acids. The CDR3 is CSVLTGAFLVEQYF. The DNA of the CDR3 is TGCAGCGTCCTGACCGGGGCATTCTTGGTGGAGCAGTACTTC.

This chain links TRBV7-9 with TRBJ1-1; tentatively, D is TRBD1 (5 bases). There are 15 residues in the CDR3. V lost 3 bases and J 3 bases, leaving 14 bases between the germline ends. Germline V gives CDR1 SEHNR, CDR2 FQNEAQ (reference sequence). For the CDR3, the DNA is TGTGCCAGCAGCTTCTCTGGGGCGGAGGACACTGAAGCTTTCTTT. It specifies CASSFSGAEDTEAFF.

A few counts support this clonotype. The chain uses TRBV29-1 and TRBJ2-1, with 10 positions matching TRBD1. The CDR3 length is 14 residues. J lost 7 bases, V lost 4 bases, and 7 bases had no gene match. Germline values: CDR1 SQVTM, CDR2 ANQGSEA. This CDR3 is CSVADRGLGNEQFF. Written as DNA, the CDR3 is TGCAGCGTTGCAGACAGGGGGCTAGGTAATGAGCAGTTCTTC.

The rearrangement links TRBV2 to TRBJ2-7; 8 nucleotides line up with TRBD2. Near its end, the DNA agrees better with TRBJ2-3, so the J call may be wrong. This CDR3 comprises 15 residues. CDR1 is SNHLY, CDR2 FYNNEI, per germline. DNA for the CDR3: TGTGCCAGCAGTGAGAAGGGACTAGTCGGGGATACGCAGTATTTT. Translating gives CASSEKGLVGDTQYF.

This chain links TRBV4-2 with TRBJ2-1, with TRBD2 identical over 9 bases. With V trimmed by 6 bases and J by 4 bases, 4 bases remained unmatched. Looked up from germline, CDR1 is LGHNA and CDR2 is YNFKEQ. The CDR3 has 14 amino acids. The CDR3 loop reads CASRASGAYNEQFF. As DNA, the CDR3 is TGTGCCAGCAGAGCTAGCGGGGCGTACAATGAGCAGTTCTTC.

This clonotype showed up just a few times. This sequence joins TRBV6-5 and TRBJ1-5; unclear D gene. V shed 5 bases and J shed 1 base, with 12 bases lying between them. The germline gives CDR1 MNHEY, CDR2 SVGAGI. The CDR3 is made up of 15 amino acids. As DNA, the CDR3 is TGTGCCAGCAGTCCTACGAGGAGAAGCAATCAGCCCCAGCATTTT. It is translated as CASSPTRRSNQPQHF.